This is a list of T cell receptor beta chains from one sample in a study of blood T cells in healthy people across ages. TCRdb re-derived calls from the 5' RACE reads in MiXCR, one entry per CDR3 protein. The sample includes roughly 1.9 million distinct CDR3 sequences, roughly two fifths of them seen just once. The sample was blood. The source is a human donor in good health. Both conserved end residues are part of each CDR3. D genes are given only for firm matches. Not every row has a clone size; where given, it reads once, few, many or a size class.

>TRBV10-3|.|few|TRBJ2-7
CAISEGGQPYEQYF
TGTGCCATCAGTGAAGGGGGACAACCCTACGAGCAGTACTTC
>TRBV7-2|TRBD2|few|TRBJ2-7
CASSSHPGLAGLSYEQYF
TGTGCCAGCAGCTCACATCCGGGACTAGCGGGGCTCTCCTACGAGCAGTACTTC
>TRBV18|.|.|TRBJ1-6
CASSPSTGMNSSLHF
TGTGCCAGCTCACCCTCTACAGGGATGAATTCATCCCTCCACTTT
>TRBV4-2|TRBD1|.|TRBJ2-6
CASSQRQGTRNSGANVLTF
TGTGCCAGCAGCCAACGACAGGGGACCCGTAACTCTGGGGCCAACGTCCTGACTTTC
>TRBV10-3|TRBD1|.|TRBJ2-1
CAISEFDRGDERFF
TGTGCCATCAGTGAGTTCGACAGGGGCGATGAGCGGTTCTTC
>TRBV7-8|TRBD1|few|TRBJ2-6
CASSLWSGATGVPSGANVLTF
TGTGCCAGCAGCTTATGGTCGGGAGCGACAGGGGTCCCCTCTGGGGCCAACGTCCTGACTTTC
>TRBV20-1|TRBD2|.|TRBJ2-7
CSARPGGTYEQYF
TGCAGTGCTCGACCGGGGGGGACCTACGAGCAGTACTTC
>TRBV12-5|.|few|TRBJ2-3
CASAPGVGGTDTQYF
TGTGCTAGTGCCCCAGGCGTGGGGGGCACAGATACGCAGTATTTT
>TRBV7-8|.|.|TRBJ2-7
CASSPPGAGSTYEQYF
TGTGCCAGCAGCCCTCCGGGGGCAGGGTCTACTTACGAGCAGTACTTC
>TRBV5-1|.|.|TRBJ1-1
CASSSNGQSTEAFF
TGCGCCAGCAGCTCAAATGGACAATCCACTGAAGCTTTCTTT
>TRBV12-3/TRBV12-4|.|.|TRBJ2-3
CASSPPGTLGTDTQYF
TGTGCCAGCAGTCCCCCCGGGACCTTGGGGACAGATACGCAGTATTTT
>TRBV4-2|.|.|TRBJ2-3
CASSLPGRGSTDTQYF
TGTGCCAGCAGCCTTCCGGGACGGGGAAGCACAGATACGCAGTATTTT
>TRBV7-2|.|.|TRBJ2-5
CASSQRMTQYF
TGTGCCAGCAGCCAAAGGATGACCCAGTACTTC
>TRBV20-1|.|.|TRBJ2-3
CSARPRDGSTDTQYF
TGCAGTGCTCGCCCTCGGGACGGTAGCACAGATACGCAGTATTTT
>TRBV5-1|.|.|TRBJ2-7
CASSITAGLNSYEQYF
TGCGCCAGCAGCATTACAGCAGGTCTCAACTCCTACGAGCAGTACTTC
>TRBV7-2|.|.|TRBJ1-6
CASSTGPRQTLHF
TGTGCCAGCAGCACGGGACCCCGTCAGACCCTCCACTTT
>TRBV7-9|.|.|TRBJ1-1
CASSFGRPEAFF
TGTGCCAGCAGCTTCGGGCGCCCTGAAGCTTTCTTT
>TRBV25-1|.|few|TRBJ2-5
CASSEGGGSETQYF
TGTGCCAGCAGTGAGGGCGGGGGCTCGGAGACCCAGTACTTC
>TRBV10-3|.|.|TRBJ2-7
CAIGAGDAYEQYF
TGTGCCATCGGAGCAGGGGATGCCTACGAGCAGTACTTC
>TRBV7-2|.|few|TRBJ2-1
CASRLARGNEQFF
TGTGCCAGCAGGTTGGCTAGGGGCAATGAGCAGTTCTTC
>TRBV9|.|.|TRBJ2-1
CASSETAGAYNEQFF
TGTGCCAGCAGCGAGACCGCTGGAGCCTACAATGAGCAGTTCTTC
>TRBV11-2|.|few|TRBJ2-1
CASSSGGRDYNEQFF
TGTGCCAGCAGCTCCGGCGGCAGGGACTACAATGAGCAGTTCTTC
>TRBV9|TRBD1|.|TRBJ2-7
CASSVGTGAREQYF
TGTGCCAGCAGCGTAGGGACAGGGGCTAGGGAGCAGTACTTC
>TRBV4-3|.|few|TRBJ1-1
CASSQEFGRGAFF
TGCGCCAGCAGCCAAGAATTTGGTAGGGGCGCTTTCTTT
>TRBV7-8|.|.|TRBJ1-1
CASRPGTDLNTEAFF
TGTGCCAGCCGCCCTGGGACGGATTTGAACACTGAAGCTTTCTTT
>TRBV4-1|.|.|TRBJ1-2
CASSQDRAGFSGYTF
TGCGCCAGCAGCCAAGATAGGGCAGGGTTTAGCGGCTACACCTTC
>TRBV14|.|.|TRBJ1-1
CASLSGVRGAEAFF
TGTGCCAGCCTCTCCGGGGTCCGTGGGGCTGAAGCTTTCTTT
>TRBV5-5|.|.|TRBJ1-2
CASSLALWTRPYIGYTF
TGTGCCAGCAGCTTGGCCCTGTGGACCAGGCCCTATATCGGCTACACCTTC
>TRBV10-3|.|.|TRBJ2-7
CAISDTTGPNYEQYF
TGTGCCATCAGTGACACCACAGGGCCCAACTACGAGCAGTACTTC
>TRBV7-9|.|.|TRBJ1-2
CASSLAKTDLPYGYTF
TGTGCCAGCAGCTTAGCGAAGACAGACTTACCCTATGGCTACACCTTC
>TRBV20-1|TRBD2|few|TRBJ2-1
CSALSPGTSGDEQFF
TGCAGTGCTCTCTCACCCGGGACTAGCGGGGATGAGCAGTTCTTC
>TRBV4-3|.|few|TRBJ1-2
CASSHRGGLFYGYTF
TGCGCCAGCAGCCACCGCGGAGGCCTATTCTATGGCTACACCTTC
>TRBV28|.|once|TRBJ1-1
CASSPLRANTEAFF
TGTGCCAGCAGTCCCCTCAGGGCGAACACTGAAGCTTTCTTT
>TRBV6-2/TRBV6-3|.|few|TRBJ2-1
CAGSYGFLNEQFF
TGTGCCGGCAGTTACGGTTTTCTCAATGAGCAGTTCTTC
>TRBV9|TRBD1|.|TRBJ2-7
CASSPTGFNVEQYF
TGTGCCAGCAGCCCGACAGGGTTTAACGTCGAGCAGTACTTC
>TRBV7-6|TRBD1|few|TRBJ1-4
CASSARTGIWVGEKLFF
TGTGCCAGCAGCGCCCGGACAGGGATATGGGTTGGAGAAAAACTGTTTTTT
>TRBV10-3|TRBD2|.|TRBJ2-2
CAISRLGGIDTGELFF
TGTGCCATCAGTCGGCTCGGGGGGATAGACACCGGGGAGCTGTTTTTT
>TRBV29-1|.|.|TRBJ2-3
CSVEGGFSTDTQYF
TGCAGCGTTGAAGGCGGATTTAGCACGGATACGCAGTATTTT
>TRBV7-2|.|.|TRBJ1-1
CASTYRATEAFF
TGTGCCAGCACCTACAGGGCCACTGAAGCTTTCTTT
>TRBV7-2|.|.|TRBJ2-5
CACSARQQRYF
TGTGCCTGCAGCGCCCGACAACAGCGGTACTTC
>TRBV9|.|few|TRBJ2-7
CASSVGPPTGEQYF
TGTGCCAGCAGCGTAGGGCCCCCGACGGGGGAGCAGTACTTC
>TRBV9|TRBD1|.|TRBJ2-2
CASSVVGTGATTGELFF
TGTGCCAGCAGCGTAGTTGGGACAGGGGCGACCACCGGGGAGCTGTTTTTT
>TRBV4-3|.|once|TRBJ1-2
CASSQAVGSYGYTF
TGCGCCAGCAGCCAAGCAGTGGGTTCTTATGGCTACACCTTC
>TRBV20-1|TRBD2|.|TRBJ2-1
CSARGGTIYNEQFF
TGCAGTGCTCGCGGGGGGACAATCTACAATGAGCAGTTCTTC
>TRBV7-2|TRBD2|.|TRBJ2-7
CASSLTFGGVYEQYF
TGTGCCAGCAGCTTAACTTTTGGGGGGGTTTACGAGCAGTACTTC
>TRBV20-1|.|.|TRBJ1-5
CSARDNRASNQPQHF
TGCAGTGCTAGAGATAACAGGGCTAGCAATCAGCCCCAGCATTTT
>TRBV5-1|TRBD1|once|TRBJ2-3
CACSRTGDYTDTQYF
TGCGCCTGCAGCCGGACAGGGGACTACACAGATACGCAGTATTTT
>TRBV29-1|.|.|TRBJ2-7
CSGTEAYEQYF
TGCAGCGGGACAGAAGCCTACGAGCAGTACTTC
>TRBV7-2|TRBD1|.|TRBJ2-5
CASKELEQGALETQYF
TGTGCCAGCAAGGAGCTAGAGCAGGGGGCTTTGGAGACCCAGTACTTC
>TRBV12-3/TRBV12-4|.|.|TRBJ1-2
CASSSPKTAFYGYTF
TGTGCCAGCAGTTCCCCCAAGACAGCTTTTTATGGCTACACCTTC
>TRBV7-2|TRBD2|few|TRBJ2-1
CASSLSGGEYNEQFF
TGTGCCAGCAGCCTTAGCGGGGGGGAGTACAATGAGCAGTTCTTC
>TRBV6-1|.|.|TRBJ2-7
CASALTYYEQYF
TGTGCCAGCGCTTTAACTTACTACGAGCAGTACTTC
>TRBV6-6|TRBD1|few|TRBJ1-6
CASSYWTGSSYNSPLHF
TGTGCCAGCAGTTACTGGACAGGGAGCTCCTATAATTCACCCCTCCACTTT
>TRBV15|.|.|TRBJ1-5
CATSRLGQPQHF
TGTGCCACCAGCAGGCTGGGTCAGCCCCAGCATTTT
>TRBV10-3|.|.|TRBJ2-1
CAISEWAGTRNEQFF
TGTGCCATCAGTGAGTGGGCAGGGACGCGCAATGAGCAGTTCTTC
>TRBV6-5|TRBD1|.|TRBJ1-2
CASSSDRGVGYGYTF
TGTGCCAGCAGCTCGGACAGGGGAGTAGGGTATGGCTACACCTTC
>TRBV6-1|TRBD1|.|TRBJ2-7
CASGDRNRGLEQYF
TGTGCCAGCGGCGATCGAAACAGGGGGCTCGAGCAGTACTTC
>TRBV6-5|.|.|TRBJ2-7
CASSYSATSYEQYF
TGTGCCAGCAGTTACTCGGCAACTTCCTACGAGCAGTACTTC
>TRBV10-3|.|few|TRBJ1-1
CAISEGGNTEAFF
TGTGCCATCAGTGAGGGCGGGAACACTGAAGCTTTCTTT